The T cell receptor (beta chain) described here comes from a study of blood T cell repertoires in COVID-19. At the level of the study: Samples of COVID-19 (acute and convalescent) were obtained from the United States, Italy and Spain.

Germline lookup yields CDR1 SNHLY and CDR2 FYNNEI. V gave up 1 base and J gave up 4 bases; unmatched junction bases: 3. The CDR3 has 14 amino acids. In the study's own analysis: Amplifying reference gene primers gave estimates of nucleated cell counts. Repertoires were generated with immunoSEQ multiplex PCR, while TCRdb's copy carries only in-frame clones and drops some. Clone size and V and J calls were adopted from that table, with D and trimming inferred from the DNA. This table has around 200,000 clones, roughly nine tenths appearing once. The age range of participants was 18 to 89 years, with residence in about two dozen US areas. Clinical history as reported by participants underpinned cohort assignment.

This receptor was identified in a woman aged 40 to 49 with acute COVID-19. The chain employs TRBV2 and TRBJ2-7; 8 positions match TRBD1. Specimen: PBMCs or T cells enriched from blood (not recorded which). The CDR3 here is CASSEEWTGYEQYF. The CDR3, as DNA: TGTGCCAGCAGTGAAGAATGGACAGGGTACGAGCAGTACTTC.